The text below deals with one T cell receptor beta chain. The target of this receptor is not known. No qualities accompany the bases; no much larger clone lies one base away. The CDR3 goes from the cysteine to the phenylalanine over 15 residues. CDR3 DNA is the only sequence kept; it has 45 bases, read in frame from the first base. As encoded in the germline V gene (reference sequence), CDR1 is SGHNT while CDR2 is YYREEE. From V the trimming removes 4 bases and from J it removes 4 bases, while the gene matches leave 5 bases of the junction unaccounted for. Each collaborating institution followed its own protocols to collect whole blood in K2EDTA tubes. For TCRbeta analysis, collaborators shipped samples in one of three forms: frozen whole blood, isolated PBMCs, or DNA extracted from either of those sample types. This sample is drawn from a study of blood T cell repertoires in COVID-19 (dated by TCRdb to 2020 to 2021). Looking at the study overall: Collaborator samples came from the United States, Italy and Spain and covered acute and convalescent phases of COVID-19. The prospective study material was composed of cDNA or gDNA derived from T cells, B-cell-depleted T cells, or PBMCs. The dataset comprised deeply sampled blood TCRbeta repertoires from subjects exposed to, actively infected with, or recovered from COVID-19. The repertoires were made available in a free public database intended to serve as a resource for research on the immune response to SARS-CoV-2. Samples came from the ongoing ImmuneRACE study (first 160 participants) plus 1,254 subjects from 6 global collaborators. A de-identified subject ID, COVID-19 status, age in years and sex were almost always included in the sample metadata. Where available, HLA class I and class II types were taken from metadata supplied by the sample provider and were not determined by assay-based typing.

Findings and caveats that apply to the study as a whole: The amount of clinical and demographic metadata varied by source and participant and was provided uncurated.

The immunoSEQ Assay, a bias-controlled multiplex PCR, was used to amplify TCRbeta CDR3 regions from genomic DNA. In the source study's methods: The number of nucleated cells in each sample was estimated from the amplification of reference gene primers within the assay. To quantify the absolute abundance of each unique TCRbeta CDR3 rearrangement, sequence reads were collapsed and filtered. For each sample, productive Simpson clonality was calculated by taking the square root of Simpson's diversity index across productive rearrangements. In its TCRdb copy, this immuneACCESS table keeps in-frame sequences only and misses some clones. Where compared with another copy, unresolved V genes explain less than half of these, and the others have no known cause. V and J calls and clone size are as listed in that table; D and trimming were resolved from the DNA. This sample comprises more than 70,000 clones, 86% of them detected only once. The ten largest clones take up 4.9% of the sample.

Sequencing used peripheral blood. The receptor was isolated from a man in his forties or fifties with active or convalescent COVID-19. The chain links TRBV5-4 with TRBJ2-5; the junction holds 12 bases that match TRBD1. Read as DNA, the sequence is TGTGCCAGCAGCAGGGGACAGGGGGCTGGAGAGACCCAGTACTTC. Its product reads: CASSRGQGAGETQYF. Here the CDR3 is joined to the reference TRBV5-4 and TRBJ2-5 genes, and the full variable domain is: ETGVTQSPTHLIKTRGQQVTLRCSSQSGHNTVSWYQQALGQGPQFIFQYYREEENGRGNFPPRFSGLQFPNYSSELNVNALELDDSALYLCASSRGQGAGETQYFGPGTRLLVL.